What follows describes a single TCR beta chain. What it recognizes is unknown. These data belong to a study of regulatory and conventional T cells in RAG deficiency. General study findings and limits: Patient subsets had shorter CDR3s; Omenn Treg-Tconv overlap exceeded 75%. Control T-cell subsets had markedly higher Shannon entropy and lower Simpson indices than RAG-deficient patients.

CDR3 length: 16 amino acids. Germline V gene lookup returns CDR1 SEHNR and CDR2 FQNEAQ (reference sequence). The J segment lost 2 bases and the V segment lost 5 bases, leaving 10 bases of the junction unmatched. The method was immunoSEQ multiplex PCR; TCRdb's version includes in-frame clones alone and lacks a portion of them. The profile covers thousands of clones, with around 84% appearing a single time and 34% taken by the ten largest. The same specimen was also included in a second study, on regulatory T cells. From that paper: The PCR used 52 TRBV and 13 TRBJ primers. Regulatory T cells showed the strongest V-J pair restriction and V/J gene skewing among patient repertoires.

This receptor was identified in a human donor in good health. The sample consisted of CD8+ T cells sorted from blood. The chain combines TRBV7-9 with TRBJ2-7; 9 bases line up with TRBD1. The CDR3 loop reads CASSPLSGTGTYEQYF. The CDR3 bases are TGTGCCAGCAGCCCATTATCCGGGACAGGGACCTACGAGCAGTACTTC.